This entry features one T cell receptor (beta chain) sequence. This clonotype was found many times. Its binding antigen is unknown. Base qualities are missing; no much larger clone stands one base away. From the cysteine up to the phenylalanine, the CDR3 has a length of 15 residues. Here the CDR3 DNA is all that survives: 45 bases in frame from base 1. V and J lose 11 bases and 5 bases, and a span of 24 bases separates them. CDR1 MNHEY and CDR2 SVGEGT were looked up in the germline V gene. The source of the sample is a study of early T cells in non-severe SARS-CoV-2 infection (dated by TCRdb to about 2021). General notes on the study: TCR sequencing used bulk RNA from unsorted whole blood, so alpha and beta chains could not be paired. Findings and caveats that apply to the study as a whole: VDJdb matching was skewed toward anti-spike CD8 responses and likely underestimated virus-specific expansions, missing private and CD4 specificities.

The method behind the library was 5' RACE. The run used a NextSeq 500. To correct for sequencing error and PCR bias, the TCR library protocol tagged individual cDNA molecules with unique molecular identifiers. Both TCR alpha and beta chains were sequenced, and tight co-correlation was observed between alpha and beta sequence abundances in each sample. The source study handled its data this way. Decombinator V4 was used to perform V gene, J gene and CDR3 annotation of TCR sequences. Expanded TCRs were defined as changing significantly between any two time points under a Poisson model with p below 0.0001. TCR abundances were normalised to the total number of TCRs sequenced in each sample and reported as counts per million. MAIT TCRs were defined by TRAV1-2 paired with TRAJ12, TRAJ20 or TRAJ33, and iNKT TCRs by TRAV10 paired with TRAJ18. VDJdb, accessed 1 November 2021, was searched for CMV, EBV and SARS-CoV-2 annotated TCRs, with TCRs annotated for multiple antigens excluded. TCRdb handled the public reads itself, with Q25 trimming in fastp and clone calling in MiXCR, and kept productive beta chains. Every distinct CDR3 protein forms one entry, paired with its most common genes and DNA. The V and J calls, along with clone size, are taken from TCRdb and not from the paper's own processing. Counted in this sample were some 22,000 distinct CDR3 sequences; over 4% of them appeared once. The top ten clonotypes cover 3.5% to 4.5% of the sample.

This was a case-control study nested in a cohort of healthcare workers in London, UK, who had nasopharyngeal swab PCR tests and blood samples taken every week. Healthcare workers were enrolled in the week of the UK lockdown, from 23 to 31 March 2020, and were followed every week for up to roughly 15 weeks. The chain uses TRBV6-2 or TRBV6-3 and TRBJ1-1; TRBD1 is a possible D gene, resting on 6 matching bases. The sample taken for sequencing was whole blood. The receptor was derived from an adult who was a healthcare worker with PCR-confirmed SARS-CoV-2 infection or an uninfected control (not recorded which). The CDR3 protein: CASKDGDTRGTEAFF. Read as DNA, the sequence is TGTGCCTCCAAGGACGGGGACACCCGGGGTACTGAAGCTTTCTTT.